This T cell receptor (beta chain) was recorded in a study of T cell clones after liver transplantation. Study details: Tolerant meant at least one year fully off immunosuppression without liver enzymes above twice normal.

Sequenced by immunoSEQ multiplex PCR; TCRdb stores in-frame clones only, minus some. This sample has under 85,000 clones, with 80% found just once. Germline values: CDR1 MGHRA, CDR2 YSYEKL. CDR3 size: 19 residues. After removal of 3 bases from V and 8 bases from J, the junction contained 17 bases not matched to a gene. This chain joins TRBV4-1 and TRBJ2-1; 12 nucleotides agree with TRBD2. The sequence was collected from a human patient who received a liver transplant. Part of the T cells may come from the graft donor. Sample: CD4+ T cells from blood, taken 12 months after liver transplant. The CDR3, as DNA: TGCGCCAGCAGCCATCTCGGACTAGCGGGAAAGGGGCAACGGGATGAGCAGTTCTTC. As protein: CASSHLGLAGKGQRDEQFF.